The 13 T cell receptor beta chains listed next were all sequenced from one sample in a study of blood T cell repertoires in COVID-19. The table came from immunoSEQ multiplex PCR; TCRdb's copy has only in-frame clones and leaves some out. The sample carries some 26,000 clones, roughly nine tenths recorded once. The sample taken for sequencing was peripheral blood. The receptors were sampled from a man between 65 and 85 years old with active COVID-19.

The chain recombines TRBV19 with TRBJ2-2; a weak D match, TRBD2 (5 bases). V shed 3 bases and J shed 6 bases, with 8 bases lying between them. The V gene's germline CDR1 is LNHDA and CDR2 SQIVND (reference sequence). The CDR3 extends over 13 amino acids. The CDR3, as DNA: TGTGCCAGTAGTATTCGGGGTTCCGGGGAGCTGTTTTTT. Encoded protein: CASSIRGSGELFF. Full variable domain (missing parts from reference TRBV19 and TRBJ2-2): DGGITQSPKYLFRKEGQNVTLSCEQNLNHDAMYWYRQDPGQGLRLIYYSQIVNDFQKGDIAEGYSVSREKKESFPLTVTSAQKNPTAFYLCASSIRGSGELFFGEGSRLTVL.

A single count supports this clone. The V call is TRBV12-3 or TRBV12-4, the J call TRBJ1-1; 8 nucleotides line up with TRBD1. The V segment lost 5 bases and the J segment 5 bases; nucleotides outside the gene matches: 4. The CDR3 spans 13 residues. The CDR3 region is CASSNTGGTEAFF. The CDR3 DNA follows: TGTGCCAGCAGTAACACAGGGGGGACTGAAGCTTTCTTT.

CDR3 sequence reads: CASSQEKRGGFHTQYF. Written as DNA, the CDR3 is TGCGCCAGCAGCCAAGAAAAACGGGGGGGCTTTCATACGCAGTATTTT. This sequence joins TRBV4-3 and TRBJ2-3; 8 nucleotides agree with TRBD2. Germline assignment: CDR1 LGHNA and CDR2 YSLEER. The length of the CDR3 is 16 residues. Trimming at V came to 0 bases and at J to 7 bases, leaving 9 bases not matched to a gene.

This rearrangement joins TRBV14 to TRBJ1-1; the match to TRBD1 covers 7 bases. There are 15 residues in the CDR3. Trimming at V came to 4 bases and at J to 0 bases, leaving 5 bases not matched to a gene. Germline V gene lookup returns CDR1 SGHDN and CDR2 FVKESK. CDR3 protein: CASSRQGFLNTEAFF. In DNA, the CDR3 is TGTGCCAGCAGCCGACAGGGCTTTTTGAACACTGAAGCTTTCTTT.

V is TRBV7-2 and J is TRBJ1-1, with D tentatively TRBD1 (5 bases). V was pared by 5 bases and J by 5 bases, with 15 bases between. The CDR3 runs to 14 residues. CDR1 and CDR2 from the germline V gene are SGHTA and FQGNSA. This CDR3 reads CASSQYGARTEAFF. In DNA form, the CDR3 reads TGTGCCAGCAGCCAATATGGGGCCCGGACTGAAGCTTTCTTT.

This clone was counted once. The genes are TRBV7-6 and TRBJ2-7, with a possible D match to TRBD2 (5 bases). This CDR3 has 17 amino acids. From germline, CDR1 is SGHVS and CDR2 FNYEAQ. Trimming cost V 5 bases and J 1 base, with 21 bases left between them. The CDR3 region has the DNA TGTGCCAGCAGCCCCGGCAGTACGACGGGGTTTTCCTACGAGCAGTACTTC. Residues: CASSPGSTTGFSYEQYF.

V and J are TRBV27 and TRBJ2-7, with D possibly TRBD1 on 6 matching bases. The CDR3 covers 15 residues. Germline V lookup: CDR1 MNHEY, CDR2 SMNVEV (reference sequence). Trimming pared 5 bases from V and 1 base from J, leaving 15 bases between. The CDR3, as DNA: TGTGCCAGCAGTCCACGACAGGTCCGGTCCTACGAGCAGTACTTC. The encoded protein is CASSPRQVRSYEQYF.

The genes are TRBV28 and TRBJ1-6; D gene unclear. The germline gives CDR1 MDHEN, CDR2 SYDVKM. Between the trimmed V and J ends, which lost 9 bases and 4 bases, there was a span of 7 bases. This CDR3 is 12 amino acids long. CDR3 sequence reads: CASNAYNSPLHF. The CDR3, as DNA: TGTGCCAGTAACGCGTATAATTCACCCCTCCACTTT. Complete variable domain (other parts from reference TRBV28 and TRBJ1-6): DVKVTQSSRYLVKRTGEKVFLECVQDMDHENMFWYRQDPGLGLRLIYFSYDVKMKEKGDIPEGYSVSREKKERFSLILESASTNQTSMYLCASNAYNSPLHFGNGTRLTVT.

This sequence joins TRBV6-6 and TRBJ2-5, with TRBD1 matching over 8 bases. Germline V gives CDR1 MNHNY, CDR2 SVGAGI (reference sequence). The V and J ends lost 4 bases and 4 bases, in that order; junction bases with no gene match: 8. This CDR3 contains 15 residues. DNA of the CDR3: TGTGCCAGCAGTTCTCTTACAGGGGGAGGAGAGACCCAGTACTTC. Its translation: CASSSLTGGGETQYF.

This CDR3 reads CASSQQGAGTEAFF. For the CDR3, the DNA is TGTGCCAGCAGTCAACAGGGGGCCGGCACTGAAGCTTTCTTT. The chain has TRBV2 and TRBJ1-1, with 9 positions matching TRBD1. Per germline, CDR1 SNHLY and CDR2 FYNNEI. This CDR3 is 14 amino acids long. With V trimmed by 5 bases and J by 4 bases, 5 bases remained unmatched.

The CDR3 nucleotides are TGTGCCAGTACCGGGACAGGGTGGAATCAGCCCCAGCATTTT. It specifies CASTGTGWNQPQHF. The V gene is TRBV19, the J gene TRBJ1-5; 9 bases match TRBD1. The CDR3 extends over 14 amino acids. Trimming removed 7 bases from V and 4 bases from J; junction bases left unmatched: 5. Germline V gene data show CDR1 as LNHDA and CDR2 as SQIVND (reference sequence).

This rearrangement joins TRBV5-1 to TRBJ2-7; 8 bases map to TRBD1. The V gene end was trimmed by 7 bases and the J gene end by 5 bases; junction bases not matched to a gene: 8. The CDR3 loop spans 13 amino acids. The germline CDR1 and CDR2 sequences are SGHRS and YFSETQ. Here the CDR3 reads CASYIQGANEQYF. CDR3 in DNA: TGCGCCAGCTATATTCAGGGGGCCAACGAGCAGTACTTC.

The chain joins TRBV3-1 (or the pseudogene TRBV3-2) to TRBJ1-3; D uncertain. This CDR3 spans 16 amino acids. Deletions cut 1 base from V and 0 bases from J, with 10 bases between. The germline V gene encodes CDR1 LGHDT and CDR2 YNNKEL (reference sequence). CDR3 in amino acids: CASSQGGGYSGNTIYF. In DNA form, the CDR3 reads TGTGCCAGCAGCCAAGGAGGTGGTTACTCTGGAAACACCATATATTTT.